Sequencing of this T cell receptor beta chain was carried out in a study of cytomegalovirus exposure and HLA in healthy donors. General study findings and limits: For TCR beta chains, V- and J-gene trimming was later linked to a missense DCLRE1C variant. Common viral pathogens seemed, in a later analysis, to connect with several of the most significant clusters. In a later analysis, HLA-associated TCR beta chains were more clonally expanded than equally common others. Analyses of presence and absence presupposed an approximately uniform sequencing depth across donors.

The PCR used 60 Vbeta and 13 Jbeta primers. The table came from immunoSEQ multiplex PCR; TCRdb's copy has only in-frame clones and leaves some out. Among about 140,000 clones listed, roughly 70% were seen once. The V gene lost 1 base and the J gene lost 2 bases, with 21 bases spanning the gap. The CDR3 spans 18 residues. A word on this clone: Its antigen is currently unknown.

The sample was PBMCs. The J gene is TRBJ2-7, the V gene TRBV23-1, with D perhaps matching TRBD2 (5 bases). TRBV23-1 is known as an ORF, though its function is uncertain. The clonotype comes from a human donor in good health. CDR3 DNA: TGCGCCAGCAGTCAATACTGCTCTGAGCGGAACCAAGCCTACGAGCAGTACTTC. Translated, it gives CASSQYCSERNQAYEQYF.